This T cell receptor beta chain was identified in a study of shared clonotypes between healthy human individuals. Data came from immunoSEQ multiplex PCR; TCRdb stores just in-frame clones and leaves some out. This table has about 2.4 million clones, roughly 93% appearing once. CDR3 size: 15 residues. Germline CDR1 is SGDLS and CDR2 is YYNGEE. V was cut by 1 base and J by 2 bases, with 11 bases left in between. Specimen: naive CD4+ T cells from PBMCs. As for subset: CD45RA+ positively selected. The clonotype was recovered from a man in his late teens or twenties in good health. Some clones in this sample may be carry-over from other donors' samples. The chain joins TRBV9 to TRBJ2-3; the D gene is possibly TRBD2 (5 bases). The CDR3 loop reads CASSVTGIITDTQYF. As DNA, the CDR3 is TGTGCCAGCAGCGTAACCGGGATTATCACAGATACGCAGTATTTT.